This TCR beta chain appears in the sequencing data of a study of shared clonotypes between healthy human individuals. The overall study: CD4 naive cells filled three plates per donor, CD4 memory three, CD8 naive two and CD8 memory one. Whole-study findings and limits: An anticipated effect of sequencing depth on clonotype sharing among donors was recognized.

Original data processing: As immunoSEQ supplied junction-only sequences (without quality scores), filtering differed. TCRdb's copy holds only in-frame clones and misses some; the assay was immunoSEQ multiplex PCR. V and J calls and clone size are as listed in that table; D and trimming were resolved from the DNA. The sample has roughly 2.1 million clones; about 93% are singletons. The ends lost 3 bases at V and 8 bases at J; junction bases unmatched: 8. This CDR3 spans 16 amino acids. CDR1 is MDHEN and CDR2 is SYDVKM in the germline V gene. To note about this clone: Its target is not known.

CD45RO-negative, CCR7-selected cells formed the naive CD8 fraction, which excluded terminally differentiated effector memory CD45RA+ cells. Caucasian adults living in Nashville, Tennessee, provided all samples. This chain joins TRBV28 and TRBJ2-1; TRBD2 matches at 12 bases. The sequence was collected from a man younger than 35 in good health. Some clones in this sample may be carry-over from other donors' samples. Sequencing was carried out using naive CD8+ T cells from PBMCs. Written as DNA, the CDR3 is TGTGCCAGCAGTTTTTCCCGGACTAGCGGGAACTATGAGCAGTTCTTC. Encoded protein: CASSFSRTSGNYEQFF.